Following are 3 T cell receptor beta chains from one sample sequenced in a study of T cell responses to AZD1222 COVID-19 vaccine. The table came from immunoSEQ multiplex PCR; TCRdb's copy has only in-frame clones and leaves some out. Of some 120,000 clones in the sample, roughly 87% were seen once. Sequencing used peripheral blood, obtained on day 0 of AZD1222 vaccination. These receptors were collected from an adult in good health.

Only a few counts were recorded for this clone. CDR3 amino acids: CASSLTPIYNEQFF. The CDR3 nucleotides read TGCGCCAGCAGCCTGACACCAATTTACAATGAGCAGTTCTTC. This chain uses TRBV5-1 with TRBJ2-1; no firm D call. This CDR3 is 14 amino acids long. V lost 4 bases to trimming and J lost 4 bases, with 12 bases between them. The germline gives CDR1 SGHRS, CDR2 YFSETQ. Filled out from reference TRBV5-1 and TRBJ2-1, the complete variable domain reads KAGVTQTPRYLIKTRGQQVTLSCSPISGHRSVSWYQQTPGQGLQFLFEYFSETQRNKGNFPGRFSGRQFSNSRSEMNVSTLELGDSALYLCASSLTPIYNEQFFGPGTRLTVL.

This chain uses TRBV12-3 or TRBV12-4 with TRBJ1-6, with a possible D match to TRBD1 (5 bases). The V end lost 1 base, the J end lost 9 bases, and 7 bases lay between the germline ends. This CDR3 is 13 amino acids long. For the CDR3, the DNA is TGTGCCAGCAGTTTAGGACAGTTTTCACCCCTCCACTTT. Its translation: CASSLGQFSPLHF.

This chain joins TRBV3-1 (or the pseudogene TRBV3-2) and TRBJ1-1; D unclear. This CDR3 is built from 14 residues. V was shortened by 0 bases and J by 1 base, with 6 bases between the two germline ends. The germline CDR1 and CDR2 sequences are LGHDT and YNNKEL (reference sequence). The CDR3, as DNA: TGTGCCAGCAGCCAAGAAAGACAGAACACTGAAGCTTTCTTT. The encoded protein is CASSQERQNTEAFF.